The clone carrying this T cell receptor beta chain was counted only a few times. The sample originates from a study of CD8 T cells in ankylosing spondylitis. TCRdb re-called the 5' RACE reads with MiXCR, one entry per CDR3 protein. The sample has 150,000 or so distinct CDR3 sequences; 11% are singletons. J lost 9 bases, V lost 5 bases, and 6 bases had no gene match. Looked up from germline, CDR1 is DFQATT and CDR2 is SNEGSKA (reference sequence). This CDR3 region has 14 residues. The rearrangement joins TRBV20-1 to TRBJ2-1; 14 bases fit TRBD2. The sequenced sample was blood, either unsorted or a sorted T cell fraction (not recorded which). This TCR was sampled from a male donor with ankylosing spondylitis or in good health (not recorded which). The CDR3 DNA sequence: TGCAGTGCTTTGACTAGCGGGAGGGCGGTTGAGCAGTTCTTC. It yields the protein CSALTSGRAVEQFF.